This TCR beta chain was sequenced in a study of CD8 T cells in Susac syndrome. Reverse transcription of about 0.5 to 1 ug RNA used random hexamers. TCRdb used MiXCR to reprocess the immunoSEQ multiplex PCR reads, holding one entry per CDR3 protein. This sample yields approximately 160,000 distinct CDR3 sequences, of which 85% to 95% are seen a single time; over 0.08% belongs to the top ten. This clonotype was seen only once. CD8+ and CD4+ T cells were negatively isolated; TEMRA cells were FACS-enriched. The sequenced sample consisted of CD4+ T cells from PBMCs. The TCR originated in a human donor with multiple sclerosis.

CDR3 coding DNA: TGTGCCAGCGTCCTCAGGGACGGTACTTACTGGGACTATGGCTACACCTTC. Amino acid sequence: CASVLRDGTYWDYGYTF. V and J are TRBV27 and TRBJ1-2, with TRBD1 as a possible D gene (5 bases). CDR3 length: 17 residues. V dropped 8 bases and J dropped 3 bases, with 25 bases sitting between them. Germline CDR1 is MNHEY and CDR2 is SMNVEV (reference sequence).